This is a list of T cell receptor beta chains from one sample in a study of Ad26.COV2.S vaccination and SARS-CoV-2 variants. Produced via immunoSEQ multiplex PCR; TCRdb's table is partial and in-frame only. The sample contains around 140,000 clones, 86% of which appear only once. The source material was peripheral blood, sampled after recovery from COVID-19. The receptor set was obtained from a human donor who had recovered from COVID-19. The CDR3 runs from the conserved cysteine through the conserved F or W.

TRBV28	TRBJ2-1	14	CASARDLRPNEQFF
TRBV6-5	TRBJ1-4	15	CASRRRDTMNEKLFF
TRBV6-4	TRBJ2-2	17	CASSDSMDRGNTGELFF
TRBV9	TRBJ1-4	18	CASSVDRAAFQTNEKLFF
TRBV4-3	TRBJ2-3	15	CASSQDLVEGNTQYF
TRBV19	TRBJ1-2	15	CASSPRAGSNYGYTF
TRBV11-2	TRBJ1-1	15	CASSFQGWAFSEAFF
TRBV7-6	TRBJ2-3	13	CASSLLSADTQYF
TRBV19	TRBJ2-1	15	CASSMGGARYNEQFF
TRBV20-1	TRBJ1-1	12	CSASSQGTEAFF
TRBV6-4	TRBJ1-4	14	CASSEEGGSEKLFF
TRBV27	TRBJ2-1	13	CASRRGGYNEQFF
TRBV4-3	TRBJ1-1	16	CASSQDAMSPRTEAFF
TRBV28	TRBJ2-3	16	CASSLPSGGFTDTQYF
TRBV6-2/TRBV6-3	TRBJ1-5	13	CASSYWGDQPQHF
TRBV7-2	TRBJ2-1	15	CASSLYSSAYNEQFF
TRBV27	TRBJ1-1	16	CASSMTWGGWNTEAFF
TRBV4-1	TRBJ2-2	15	CASSGDRTNTGELFF
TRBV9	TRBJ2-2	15	CASSSNSGVGGELFF
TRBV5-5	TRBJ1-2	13	CASSFSGDYGYTF
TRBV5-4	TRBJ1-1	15	CASSPGTGGNPKAFF
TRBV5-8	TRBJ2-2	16	CASSDDRGWNTGELFF
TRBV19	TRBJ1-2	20	CASSIGHPGGRTGVNYGYTF
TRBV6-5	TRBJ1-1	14	CASRQGTVNTEAFF
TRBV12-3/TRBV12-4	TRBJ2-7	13	CASTEGQVYEQYF
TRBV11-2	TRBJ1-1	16	CASSLFTGTGFPEAFF
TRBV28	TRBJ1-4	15	CASSPGEGYPEKLFF
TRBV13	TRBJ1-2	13	CASSYEPPNGYTF
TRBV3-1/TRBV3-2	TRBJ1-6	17	CASSRKPITEYNSPLHF
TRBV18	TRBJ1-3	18	CASSPIGTGGNSGNTIYF
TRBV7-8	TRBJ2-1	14	CASSFSGRYNEQFF
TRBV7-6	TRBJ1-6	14	CASTPMGPSSPLHF
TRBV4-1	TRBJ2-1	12	CASSHGEREQFF
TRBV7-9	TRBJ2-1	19	CASSSGLAGGLPLYNEQFF
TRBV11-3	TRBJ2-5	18	CASSSPLRGQRYQETQYF